This TCR beta chain was documented in a study of cytotoxic CD8 clonotypes in ibrutinib-treated CLL. Study outcomes and limitations: In comparison with age-matched healthy donors, baseline clonality was higher and tracked circulating CD8+ T-cell counts.

The protocol was immunoSEQ multiplex PCR, while the TCRdb copy is restricted to in-frame clones and leaves out a portion. The data show about 130,000 clones, about 76% seen once. Concerning this clone itself: Its specificity is not known.

J lost 6 bases, V lost 6 bases, and 5 bases had no gene match. The CDR3 contains 15 residues. The germline V gene encodes CDR1 ENHRY and CDR2 SYGVKD. The sequence came from a human donor with chronic lymphocytic leukemia. The material was PBMCs, obtained after 24 months of ibrutinib treatment. V and J are TRBV10-3 and TRBJ2-2; TRBD2 matches at 12 bases. CDR3 sequence: CAISPLAGGSGELFF. For the CDR3, the DNA is TGTGCCATCAGCCCTCTAGCGGGAGGGTCCGGGGAGCTGTTTTTT.